These T cell receptor beta chains were read from a single sample in a study of T-cell reconstitution after alpha-beta-depleted transplantation in children. TCRdb itself ran the PCR reads through MiXCR, one entry per CDR3 protein. Of hundreds of thousands of distinct CDR3 sequences detected, about 15% appear once; the ten largest clones hold 1.1%. Here the sequenced sample was PBMCs from the stem cell graft donor, taken from the stem cell graft. Receptor source: a human donor who donated a stem cell graft to a child with acute myeloid leukemia. The CDR3 runs from the conserved cysteine through the conserved F or W. The order of the fields is V gene, J gene, D gene, clone size, CDR3 DNA, CDR3 protein. A D gene is named only where the DNA matches it firmly. A row's size may be missing; if present it is once, few, many or a size class.

V gene: TRBV24-1; J gene: TRBJ2-2; D gene: -; clone size: few; CDR3 DNA: TGTGCCACCAGTGGAGGGGACGGCACCGGGGAGCTGTTTTTT; CDR3 protein: CATSGGDGTGELFF
V gene: TRBV29-1; J gene: TRBJ2-1; D gene: TRBD1; clone size: many; CDR3 DNA: TGCAGCGGACAGGGTCCCCACAATGAGCAGTTCTTC; CDR3 protein: CSGQGPHNEQFF
V gene: TRBV12-3/TRBV12-4; J gene: TRBJ1-1; D gene: -; clone size: few; CDR3 DNA: TGTGCCAGCAGCTCCTCGTGGGGGGGGAACACTGAAGCTTTCTTT; CDR3 protein: CASSSSWGGNTEAFF
V gene: TRBV7-2; J gene: TRBJ2-7; D gene: -; clone size: -; CDR3 DNA: TGTGCCAGCAGCCTATATCGGACAGCGACCTACGAGCAGTACTTC; CDR3 protein: CASSLYRTATYEQYF
V gene: TRBV7-2; J gene: TRBJ2-5; D gene: -; clone size: many; CDR3 DNA: TGTGCCAGCAGCTACGAACACAGGGAGGGAGAGACCCAGTACTTC; CDR3 protein: CASSYEHREGETQYF
V gene: TRBV7-8; J gene: TRBJ2-3; D gene: TRBD1; clone size: few; CDR3 DNA: TGTGCCAGCAGCGGGATTGGACAGGGCACAGATACGCAGTATTTT; CDR3 protein: CASSGIGQGTDTQYF
V gene: TRBV20-1; J gene: TRBJ2-1; D gene: TRBD2; clone size: few; CDR3 DNA: TGCAGTGCTCGGGGGGGGTGGGGCCTGGACTCTGAGCAGTTCTTC; CDR3 protein: CSARGGWGLDSEQFF
V gene: TRBV29-1; J gene: TRBJ2-7; D gene: -; clone size: -; CDR3 DNA: TGCAGCGTTGAAGATGGACGGGCACTCGGAACCCAGCAGTACTTC; CDR3 protein: CSVEDGRALGTQQYF
V gene: TRBV5-1; J gene: TRBJ2-3; D gene: -; clone size: -; CDR3 DNA: TGCGCCAGCAGCTGGAGGACATCTGCTACAGATACGCAGTATTTT; CDR3 protein: CASSWRTSATDTQYF
V gene: TRBV20-1; J gene: TRBJ2-3; D gene: -; clone size: many; CDR3 DNA: TGCAGTGCTAGAGAGGGGCGAGCAGTCGGTTTGACGCAGTATTTT; CDR3 protein: CSAREGRAVGLTQYF
V gene: TRBV6-2/TRBV6-3; J gene: TRBJ2-1; D gene: -; clone size: -; CDR3 DNA: TGTGCCAGCAGTTACAGGGGCAGGAACAATGAGCAGTTCTTC; CDR3 protein: CASSYRGRNNEQFF
V gene: TRBV5-5; J gene: TRBJ2-3; D gene: -; clone size: few; CDR3 DNA: TGTGCCAGCAGCCCCGGGACAAAGAGCACAGATACGCAGTATTTT; CDR3 protein: CASSPGTKSTDTQYF
V gene: TRBV20-1; J gene: TRBJ2-3; D gene: -; clone size: many; CDR3 DNA: TGCAGTGCTAGGGATTGGGCGGGGGCGGGGGATACGCAGTATTTT; CDR3 protein: CSARDWAGAGDTQYF
V gene: TRBV7-2; J gene: TRBJ1-5; D gene: -; clone size: -; CDR3 DNA: TGTGCCAGCAGCCGACGTTTCAATCAGCCCCAGCATTTT; CDR3 protein: CASSRRFNQPQHF
V gene: TRBV24-1; J gene: TRBJ1-1; D gene: TRBD1; clone size: -; CDR3 DNA: TGTGCCACCAGTGATTCTCGAAAAGGGGGCATGAACACTGAAGCTTTCTTT; CDR3 protein: CATSDSRKGGMNTEAFF
V gene: TRBV13; J gene: TRBJ2-5; D gene: TRBD2; clone size: few; CDR3 DNA: TGTGCAAGTAGCGGGGGGGCGGGACAAGAGACCCAGTACTTC; CDR3 protein: CASSGGAGQETQYF
V gene: TRBV12-3/TRBV12-4; J gene: TRBJ2-7; D gene: -; clone size: -; CDR3 DNA: TGTGCCAGCAGTGGGCCGAAGGGCAGAGAGAACGAGCAGTACTTC; CDR3 protein: CASSGPKGRENEQYF
V gene: TRBV12-3/TRBV12-4; J gene: TRBJ2-7; D gene: TRBD2; clone size: many; CDR3 DNA: TGTGCCAGCAGCCCAACTAGCGGGGGTCACGAGCAGTACTTC; CDR3 protein: CASSPTSGGHEQYF
V gene: TRBV7-2; J gene: TRBJ1-5; D gene: TRBD1; clone size: many; CDR3 DNA: TGTGCCAGCAGCTTATCTCCCAGGGGGCATCATCAGCCCCAGCATTTT; CDR3 protein: CASSLSPRGHHQPQHF
V gene: TRBV20-1; J gene: TRBJ1-4; D gene: -; clone size: few; CDR3 DNA: TGCAGTGCTTCAAGTAAACCTAATGAAAAACTGTTTTTT; CDR3 protein: CSASSKPNEKLFF
V gene: TRBV10-2; J gene: TRBJ1-2; D gene: -; clone size: -; CDR3 DNA: TGCGCCAGCAGTGAGACCCTCCCGGGCACCTCGTATGGCTACACCTTC; CDR3 protein: CASSETLPGTSYGYTF
V gene: TRBV12-3/TRBV12-4; J gene: TRBJ1-1; D gene: -; clone size: many; CDR3 DNA: TGTGCCAGCAGTTTGTTCAACACTGAAGCTTTCTTT; CDR3 protein: CASSLFNTEAFF
V gene: TRBV7-9; J gene: TRBJ1-4; D gene: -; clone size: -; CDR3 DNA: TGTGCCAGCAGCTTGGGGCAGTGGGATGAAAAACTGTTTTTT; CDR3 protein: CASSLGQWDEKLFF
V gene: TRBV7-9; J gene: TRBJ1-1; D gene: TRBD1; clone size: -; CDR3 DNA: TGTGCCAGCAGCTACCGGGACAGGGGCACCTTGAACACTGAAGCTTTCTTT; CDR3 protein: CASSYRDRGTLNTEAFF
V gene: TRBV7-2; J gene: TRBJ2-2; D gene: TRBD1; clone size: -; CDR3 DNA: TGTGCCAGCAGCTTACAGGGGGCATATACCGGGGAGCTGTTTTTT; CDR3 protein: CASSLQGAYTGELFF
V gene: TRBV20-1; J gene: TRBJ1-2; D gene: -; clone size: -; CDR3 DNA: TGCAGTGCTTACCGGGAATATGGCTACACCTTC; CDR3 protein: CSAYREYGYTF
V gene: TRBV12-5; J gene: TRBJ2-7; D gene: -; clone size: -; CDR3 DNA: TGTGCTAGTGGTTTGGGTTGGGCCGAGCAGTACTTC; CDR3 protein: CASGLGWAEQYF
V gene: TRBV7-2; J gene: TRBJ1-2; D gene: TRBD1; clone size: many; CDR3 DNA: TGTGCCAGCAGCTACCCCAGGGGGAACTATGGCTACACCTTC; CDR3 protein: CASSYPRGNYGYTF
V gene: TRBV15; J gene: TRBJ2-1; D gene: TRBD2; clone size: few; CDR3 DNA: TGTGCCACCAGCAGCGGGGGGGGAAATGAGCAGTTCTTC; CDR3 protein: CATSSGGGNEQFF
V gene: TRBV6-1; J gene: TRBJ2-1; D gene: TRBD1; clone size: -; CDR3 DNA: TGTGCCAGCGAAGACCTAGGGGACAGTGCCTACAATGAGCAGTTCTTC; CDR3 protein: CASEDLGDSAYNEQFF
V gene: TRBV7-2; J gene: TRBJ2-3; D gene: -; clone size: many; CDR3 DNA: TGTGCCAGCAGCTTAGACAGGGGCACAGATACGCAGTATTTT; CDR3 protein: CASSLDRGTDTQYF
V gene: TRBV29-1; J gene: TRBJ1-1; D gene: -; clone size: many; CDR3 DNA: TGCAGCGTCCAACTAGGGGTGAACACTGAAGCTTTCTTT; CDR3 protein: CSVQLGVNTEAFF